The 3 T cell receptor beta chains reported below all come from one sample, sequenced in a study of beta chain features in type 1 diabetes. TCRB transcripts that were expressed got sequenced, as all of the isolated RNA had been reverse transcribed. Sequencing was performed with immunoSEQ multiplex PCR; in TCRdb, only in-frame clones are kept and a portion is missing. This table has under 900,000 clones, about a sixth appearing once. Sequenced input: naive CD4+ T cells from blood. All receptors come from a woman younger than 35 in good health.

J is TRBJ2-1 and V is TRBV9; 8 nucleotides align to TRBD2. The CDR3 has 14 residues. In germline, CDR1 is SGDLS, CDR2 YYNGEE. The junction had 10 bases not matched to a gene; V was cut back by 4 bases and J by 10 bases. Written as DNA, the CDR3 is TGTGCCAGCAGCCAGACCACTAGCGGCGGCGAGCAGTTCTTC. Protein product: CASSQTTSGGEQFF.

J is TRBJ2-2 and V is TRBV5-1; 9 bases align to TRBD1. The germline V gene has CDR1 SGHRS and CDR2 YFSETQ. The CDR3 is 16 amino acids. With 5 bases clipped from V and 1 base from J, the junction kept 6 bases outside the gene matches. The CDR3 reads CASRPPGQGNTGELFF. The CDR3 DNA reads TGCGCCAGCAGGCCGCCGGGACAGGGGAACACCGGGGAGCTGTTTTTT.

This chain joins TRBV2 and TRBJ1-1, with D possibly matching TRBD1 (5 bases). This CDR3 has 14 residues. V lost 6 bases, J lost 5 bases, and 16 bases lay in between. Germline V gene data show CDR1 as SNHLY and CDR2 as FYNNEI. The CDR3 protein is CASRRSQTVTEAFF. As DNA, the CDR3 is TGTGCCAGCAGGCGCTCACAGACAGTGACTGAAGCTTTCTTT. Together with reference TRBV2 and TRBJ1-1, the CDR3 gives the full variable domain: EPEVTQTPSHQVTQMGQEVILRCVPISNHLYFYWYRQILGQKVEFLVSFYNNEISEKSEIFDDQFSVERPDGSNFTLKIRSTKLEDSAMYFCASRRSQTVTEAFFGQGTRLTVV.